Sequencing of this T cell receptor beta chain was carried out in a study of CD8 T cells in ankylosing spondylitis. Regarding the study as a whole: Disease-linked clones bore a CD8+ phenotype and were relatively rare in peripheral blood. Characteristic, it appeared, of ankylosing spondylitis blood was a TCR beta motif of fewer than 10 highly homologous variants. Matched ankylosing spondylitis synovial fluid reportedly showed significant enrichment of disease-linked clones.

Germline assignment: CDR1 SQVTM and CDR2 ANQGSEA. V was shortened by 3 bases and J by 4 bases, with 9 bases between the two germline ends. The CDR3 loop spans 12 amino acids. Many counts were recorded for this clonotype. Its antigen is still unknown. Quantitative barcoded 5'-RACE was used to prepare TCR beta libraries. MiXCR, run by TCRdb on the 5' RACE reads, gives a single entry per CDR3 protein. This sample has 230,000 or so distinct CDR3 sequences, with 20% to 30% found just once. Sequenced input: blood, either unsorted or a sorted T cell fraction (not recorded which). This receptor was obtained from a male donor with ankylosing spondylitis or in good health (not recorded which). This chain joins TRBV29-1 and TRBJ1-2, with D perhaps matching TRBD1 (6 bases). For the CDR3, the DNA is TGCAGCGTTGAGGAAGGGGGCTATGGCTACACCTTC. It specifies CSVEEGGYGYTF.